This entry lists 25 T cell receptor beta chains sequenced from one sample in a study of blood T cells in healthy people across ages. Primers used in a second PCR of about 6 to 12 cycles were a sample-barcoded 5' primer and a J-beta primer mix. A single record per CDR3 protein comes from TCRdb applying MiXCR to the 5' RACE reads. This table holds 800,000 to 950,000 distinct CDR3 sequences, roughly 43% found once. Material: blood. The receptors originated from a man aged 25 to 45 in good health.

This clonotype was detected ten times or more. The chain has TRBV7-3 and TRBJ2-5; 10 positions match TRBD2. The CDR3 sequence is 14 residues long. V lost 2 bases, J lost 7 bases, and 4 bases stayed unmatched. CDR1 and CDR2 (germline): SGHTA, FQGTGA. This CDR3 is CASSLGTSDGTQYF. DNA for the CDR3: TGTGCCAGCAGCTTAGGGACTAGCGACGGGACCCAGTACTTC.

This chain joins TRBV28 and TRBJ1-2; a weak D match, TRBD1 (5 bases). The CDR3 runs to 16 residues. CDR1 and CDR2 (germline): MDHEN, SYDVKM. Trimming took 3 bases from V and 3 from J, leaving 17 bases between them. CDR3 loop: CASSFPLRGEDYGYTF. In DNA, the CDR3 is TGTGCCAGCAGTTTCCCCCTGAGAGGGGAAGACTATGGCTACACCTTC.

A few counts support this clonotype. This chain links TRBV4-1 with TRBJ1-2; a weak D match, TRBD1 (6 bases). CDR1 is MGHRA, CDR2 YSYEKL, per germline. The length of the CDR3 is 14 residues. V was cut by 0 bases and J by 4 bases, with 9 bases left in between. CDR3 coding DNA: TGCGCCAGCAGCCAAGATACAGGGAGCTATGGCTACACCTTC. Translation: CASSQDTGSYGYTF.

The chain combines TRBV20-1 with TRBJ1-3; 7 bases agree with TRBD1. V shed 6 bases, J shed 4 bases, and the junction held 6 bases outside the gene matches. The CDR3 is 13 amino acids. Germline CDR1 DFQATT, CDR2 SNEGSKA (reference sequence). The CDR3 sequence: CSAVTGIGNTIYF. As DNA, the CDR3 is TGCAGTGCGGTGACAGGGATAGGAAACACCATATATTTT.

The V gene is TRBV30, the J gene TRBJ1-5; D unclear. V was clipped by 1 base and J by 5 bases, with 12 bases between them. This CDR3 is built from 14 residues. Germline V gene lookup returns CDR1 GTSNPN and CDR2 SVGIG (reference sequence). DNA for the CDR3: TGTGCCTGGAGTGGCAACAGCGCCCATCAGCCCCAGCATTTT. Its protein is CAWSGNSAHQPQHF. Full variable domain (remainder filled in from reference TRBV30 and TRBJ1-5): SQTIHQWPATLVQPVGSPLSLECTVEGTSNPNLYWYRQAAGRGLQLLFYSVGIGQISSEVPQNLSASRPQDRQFILSSKKLLLSDSGFYLCAWSGNSAHQPQHFGDGTRLSIL.

The chain has TRBV6-1 and TRBJ2-7, with D tentatively TRBD2 (5 bases). V was clipped by 4 bases and J by 6 bases, with 10 bases between them. Germline-derived CDR1 and CDR2 are MNHNS and SASEGT. The CDR3 loop spans 12 amino acids. Here the CDR3 DNA reads TGTGCCAGCAGTGCGGACTTTTCCGAGCAGTACTTC. This gives the protein CASSADFSEQYF.

In its sample, this clonotype was seen many times. The CDR3 reads CASSSDRTGSSYEQYF. The CDR3 bases are TGTGCCAGCAGTTCCGACAGGACAGGGAGCTCCTACGAGCAGTACTTC. The chain recombines TRBV27 with TRBJ2-7, with 8 bases fitting TRBD1. Germline V lookup: CDR1 MNHEY, CDR2 SMNVEV (reference sequence). The V and J ends lost 4 bases and 0 bases, in that order; junction bases with no gene match: 8. The CDR3 is made up of 16 amino acids.

The chain employs TRBV6-2 or TRBV6-3 and TRBJ2-3; no firm D call. In germline, CDR1 is MNHEY, CDR2 SVGEGT. Trimming shortened V by 1 base and J by 1 base, and 9 bases separated the two germline ends. The CDR3 has 15 residues. In DNA form, the CDR3 reads TGTGCCAGCAGTTACTTTGGCGGCGGCACAGATACGCAGTATTTT. Protein: CASSYFGGGTDTQYF.

This clonotype came up once. Since a much larger clone is just one base distant, this may be a read error. This rearrangement joins TRBV4-2 to TRBJ2-1; D unclear. Trimming took 4 bases from V and 2 from J, leaving 15 bases between them. CDR3 length: 16 amino acids. Germline V gene data show CDR1 as LGHNA and CDR2 as YNFKEQ. CDR3 residues: CASSPTSRSTYNEQFF. The CDR3 nucleotides are TGTGCCAGCAGCCCCACAAGTCGTAGCACCTACAATGAGCAGTTCTTC.

V gene TRBV14 combines with J gene TRBJ1-6, with TRBD1 matching over 8 bases. The CDR3 sequence is 15 residues long. Trimming cost V 4 bases and J 7 bases; bases outside gene matches: 6. Germline CDR1 and CDR2: SGHDN and FVKESK. The CDR3 loop is CASSLRTGRNSPLHF. The CDR3 DNA is TGTGCCAGCAGCCTTCGGACAGGGCGCAATTCACCCCTCCACTTT.

The rearrangement joins TRBV4-1 to TRBJ2-3, with 10 bases aligning to TRBD2. Germline lookup yields CDR1 MGHRA and CDR2 YSYEKL. V was pared by 5 bases and J by 3 bases, with 20 bases of the junction left unmatched. This CDR3 is 20 amino acids long. The CDR3 DNA sequence: TGCGCCAGCAGCAGCAGAGACTCCGGGATTAGCGGGGGGTATACAGATACGCAGTATTTT. Amino acid sequence: CASSSRDSGISGGYTDTQYF.

This clonotype was seen once. The chain joins TRBV4-3 to TRBJ1-5, with D maybe TRBD1 (6 bases). V was shortened by 5 bases and J by 1 base, with 21 bases between the two germline ends. The CDR3 length is 18 residues. CDR1 and CDR2 (germline): LGHNA, YSLEER. CDR3 coding DNA: TGCGCCAGCAGCGAGGGGGTGGCAGCCCCGGGGAGCAATCAGCCCCAGCATTTT. The encoded protein is CASSEGVAAPGSNQPQHF.

This clonotype was recorded a few times. The genes are TRBV4-2 and TRBJ1-4; D not resolved. The V and J ends lost 3 bases and 0 bases respectively, with 8 bases between them. The CDR3 is made up of 15 amino acids. Germline values: CDR1 LGHNA, CDR2 YNFKEQ. The CDR3 DNA is TGTGCCAGCAGCCAGGACGCCTCAACTAATGAAAAACTGTTTTTT. Translation gives CASSQDASTNEKLFF.

This clonotype was seen only a few times. CDR3 protein: CASSQDARDRGNEQYF. As DNA, the CDR3 is TGTGCCAGCAGCCAAGATGCCCGGGACAGGGGGAACGAGCAGTACTTC. The chain links TRBV3-1 to TRBJ2-7; 11 bases align to TRBD1. The V and J ends lost 0 bases and 5 bases, in that order; junction bases with no gene match: 6. The CDR3 totals 16 residues. The germline V gene encodes CDR1 LGHDT and CDR2 YNNKEL (reference sequence).

This clonotype has only a few counts. The V and J genes are TRBV12-3 or TRBV12-4 and TRBJ2-5; no clear D gene. The better agreement between TRBJ2-7 and the DNA end casts doubt on the J call. CDR3 length equals 15 residues. CDR3 loop: CASSLGLGGVYEQYF. The CDR3 nucleotides are TGTGCCAGCAGTTTAGGGCTCGGTGGCGTCTACGAGCAGTACTTC.

This rearrangement joins TRBV7-9 to TRBJ2-7; 8 bases are a match to TRBD1. V trimming: 0 bases; J trimming: 3 bases; junction bases outside the gene matches: 13. Germline V lookup: CDR1 SEHNR, CDR2 FQNEAQ (reference sequence). This CDR3 is built from 18 residues. CDR3 nucleotide sequence: TGTGCCAGCAGCTTAGCGAACTCGGACAGGGAATACGACTACGAGCAGTACTTC. Its protein product is CASSLANSDREYDYEQYF.

The chain links TRBV20-1 to TRBJ2-5; D might be TRBD1 or TRBD2, each matching 5 bases. The J call is doubtful: the DNA matches TRBJ2-7 better. Germline V gene sequence: CDR1 DFQATT, CDR2 SNEGSKA (reference sequence). The CDR3 runs to 13 residues. The CDR3 region has the DNA TGCAGTGCTACCGGCAGGGAGATAAGCGAGCAGTACTTC. Its translation: CSATGREISEQYF.

This clonotype was seen only a few times. The rearrangement uses TRBV18 and TRBJ2-1; a possible D gene is TRBD1 (5 bases). The CDR3 length is 15 residues. V gave up 0 bases and J gave up 4 bases, with 10 bases separating them. Germline assignment: CDR1 KGHSH and CDR2 LQKENI. The CDR3 DNA reads as TGTGCCAGCTCACCACCGACAGAAATTTACAATGAGCAGTTCTTC. Translation: CASSPPTEIYNEQFF.

The chain uses TRBV12-3 or TRBV12-4 and TRBJ1-1; no reliable D call. V shed 6 bases and J shed 11 bases, with 19 bases lying between them. There are 13 residues in the CDR3. CDR3 nucleotide sequence: TGTGCCAGCAGCCCGTTTGGGTTGGGAACGGCTTTCTTT. Translated: CASSPFGLGTAFF.

The gene calls are TRBV3-1 and TRBJ1-1; TRBD1 matches 9 bases. The ends lost 5 bases at V and 6 bases at J; junction bases unmatched: 7. Germline CDR1 is LGHDT and CDR2 is YNNKEL (reference sequence). The CDR3 is made up of 14 amino acids. The CDR3 nucleotides are TGTGCCAGCAGCTCCCGGACAGGGGAGGCTGAAGCTTTCTTT. Encoded protein: CASSSRTGEAEAFF.

This chain uses TRBV20-1 with TRBJ2-4; TRBD2 matches 9 bases. The J call may be faulty, since TRBJ2-7 better matches the DNA end. Germline V gene sequence: CDR1 DFQATT, CDR2 SNEGSKA (reference sequence). The CDR3 runs to 14 residues. The CDR3 sequence: CSAPGLATAYEQYF. In DNA, the CDR3 is TGCAGTGCCCCCGGACTAGCGACCGCCTACGAGCAGTACTTC.

The chain links TRBV7-8 to TRBJ1-1, with no clear D. V was clipped by 1 base and J by 1 base, with 10 bases between them. In germline, CDR1 is SGHVS, CDR2 FQNEAQ. The CDR3 length is 15 residues. Written as DNA, the CDR3 is TGTGCCAGCAGCTTAGATTGGCAGACGAACACTGAAGCTTTCTTT. Amino acids: CASSLDWQTNTEAFF.

This chain joins TRBV25-1 and TRBJ1-6; D uncertain. V lost 5 bases and J 8 bases, leaving 7 bases between the germline ends. The length of the CDR3 is 12 residues. From germline, CDR1 is MGHDK and CDR2 SYGVNS. CDR3 loop: CASSIRDSPLHF. The CDR3 DNA reads TGTGCCAGCAGTATTAGGGATTCACCCCTCCACTTT.

This clonotype has just a few counts. This chain links TRBV5-5 with TRBJ2-6, with D possibly being TRBD1 (6 bases). The V gene's germline CDR1 is SGHKS and CDR2 YYEKEE (reference sequence). V was pared by 2 bases and J by 0 bases, with 12 bases between. The CDR3 is made up of 17 amino acids. CDR3 sequence reads: CASSFWSGVSGANVLTF. As DNA, the CDR3 is TGTGCCAGCAGCTTCTGGTCAGGGGTCTCTGGGGCCAACGTCCTGACTTTC.

V and J are TRBV6-9 and TRBJ2-1; 8 nucleotides line up with TRBD1. The tail of the sequence fits TRBJ2-7 better, so the J call may be wrong. Germline CDR1 reads MNHGY; CDR2 reads SVAAGI. The CDR3 sequence is 14 residues long. The CDR3 region is CASSLRQGIVEQYF. The CDR3 DNA reads as TGTGCCAGCAGCCTCCGACAGGGGATAGTTGAGCAGTACTTC.